These 9 T cell receptor beta chains originate from one sample sequenced in a study of radiotherapy plus CTLA-4 blockade in lung cancer. The protocol was immunoSEQ multiplex PCR, while the TCRdb copy is restricted to in-frame clones and leaves out a portion. The sample holds about 72,000 clones, around 80% seen once. This material consisted of peripheral blood, taken from a patient treated with radiotherapy plus ipilimumab. The origin of the receptors is a human donor with non-small cell lung cancer who had a complete response to radiotherapy plus ipilimumab.

Here the CDR3 DNA reads TGTGCCAGCTCACCAATAAGTCCTAGCCAAGAGACCCAGTACTTC. It specifies CASSPISPSQETQYF. This sequence joins TRBV18 and TRBJ2-5; D is uncertain. The CDR3 loop spans 15 amino acids. Germline-derived CDR1 and CDR2 are KGHSH and LQKENI. The V gene lost 2 bases and the J gene lost 1 base, with 11 bases spanning the gap.

The rearrangement uses TRBV19 and TRBJ1-1, with 8 bases fitting TRBD1. CDR3 length: 14 amino acids. J gave up 10 bases and V 5 bases, and 12 bases lay outside the gene matches. Germline CDR1 reads LNHDA; CDR2 reads SQIVND (reference sequence). CDR3 loop: CASSAGLNRGRAFF. CDR3 nucleotides: TGTGCCAGTAGTGCCGGACTAAACAGGGGGAGAGCTTTCTTT. Variable domain in full (rest from reference TRBV19 and TRBJ1-1): DGGITQSPKYLFRKEGQNVTLSCEQNLNHDAMYWYRQDPGQGLRLIYYSQIVNDFQKGDIAEGYSVSREKKESFPLTVTSAQKNPTAFYLCASSAGLNRGRAFFGQGTRLTVV.

The chain employs TRBV29-1 and TRBJ2-1; 8 positions match TRBD1. The germline CDR1 and CDR2 sequences are SQVTM and ANQGSEA. The CDR3 is 14 residues long. V shed 4 bases, J shed 3 bases, and the junction held 5 bases outside the gene matches. DNA for the CDR3: TGCAGCGTTGTGTGGACAGGGAGCTACAATGAGCAGTTCTTC. Protein sequence: CSVVWTGSYNEQFF.

This clone was recorded only once. This chain links TRBV19 with TRBJ1-4; D gene uncertain. The germline V gene has CDR1 LNHDA and CDR2 SQIVND (reference sequence). This CDR3 is built from 12 residues. V lost 5 bases, J lost 7 bases, and 8 bases lay in between. CDR3 loop: CASSAYTEKLFF. The CDR3 coding sequence is TGTGCCAGTAGTGCGTACACTGAAAAACTGTTTTTT. The complete variable domain, with remaining parts taken from reference TRBV19 and TRBJ1-4, reads DGGITQSPKYLFRKEGQNVTLSCEQNLNHDAMYWYRQDPGQGLRLIYYSQIVNDFQKGDIAEGYSVSREKKESFPLTVTSAQKNPTAFYLCASSAYTEKLFFGSGTQLSVL.

This clone showed up just once. The V gene is TRBV29-1, the J gene TRBJ1-2; D is unclear. The CDR3 has 14 residues. The V gene's germline CDR1 is SQVTM and CDR2 ANQGSEA. Trimming shortened V by 0 bases and J by 8 bases, and 16 bases separated the two germline ends. As DNA, the CDR3 is TGCAGCGTTGAAGAGGGCATTGTCCTGGGAGGCTACACCTTC. This encodes CSVEEGIVLGGYTF.

The genes are TRBV29-1 and TRBJ1-1, with D possibly being TRBD1 (6 bases). Trimming removed 6 bases at V and 7 bases at J, with 12 bases between. The germline CDR1 and CDR2 sequences are SQVTM and ANQGSEA. This CDR3 has 11 amino acids. The CDR3 loop reads CSVARGLEAFF. Written as DNA, the CDR3 is TGCAGCGTAGCCAGGGGTCTTGAAGCTTTCTTT.

The gene calls are TRBV30 and TRBJ2-1, with D possibly TRBD2 on 5 matching bases. V lost 7 bases and J 3 bases, leaving 10 bases between the germline ends. This CDR3 has 12 residues. CDR1 is GTSNPN, CDR2 SVGIG, per germline (reference sequence). In nucleotides, the CDR3 is TGTGCCTTGGACTCATACTACAATGAGCAGTTCTTC. Translating gives CALDSYYNEQFF.

This clone was seen only once. The CDR3 DNA follows: TGTGCCAGCAGCGCAAAAAGCTCCTACAATGAGCAGTTCTTC. This gives the protein CASSAKSSYNEQFF. The chain links TRBV9 to TRBJ2-1; D not resolved. V was shortened by 3 bases and J by 0 bases, with 7 bases between the two germline ends. CDR1 is SGDLS, CDR2 YYNGEE, per germline. There are 14 residues in the CDR3. Complete variable domain (other parts from reference TRBV9 and TRBJ2-1): DSGVTQTPKHLITATGQRVTLRCSPRSGDLSVYWYQQSLDQGLQFLIQYYNGEERAKGNILERFSAQQFPDLHSELNLSSLELGDSALYFCASSAKSSYNEQFFGPGTRLTVL.

J is TRBJ2-2 and V is TRBV7-9; D ambiguous. Germline V CDR1 and CDR2: SEHNR, FQNEAQ (reference sequence). V shed 5 bases and J shed 1 base, with 11 bases lying between them. The CDR3 has 15 amino acids. The DNA for the CDR3 is TGTGCCAGCAGCCTGTCGCTGGGGAACACCGGGGAGCTGTTTTTT. Protein: CASSLSLGNTGELFF.